The 2 T cell receptor beta chains presented below share a single source sample, sequenced in a study of T cell responses to AZD1222 COVID-19 vaccine. Using immunoSEQ multiplex PCR, the repertoire was profiled, and TCRdb retains in-frame clones only, with some absent. In the table there are roughly 150,000 clones, approximately 90% of which are singletons. The specimen comprised peripheral blood, sampled 28 days after the second AZD1222 dose. These receptor sequences come from an adult who received the AZD1222 COVID-19 vaccine.

The genes are TRBV2 and TRBJ1-5; weak D call: TRBD1 (6 bases). The V gene lost 6 bases and the J gene lost 7 bases, with 22 bases spanning the gap. The CDR3 sequence is 16 residues long. CDR1 is SNHLY, CDR2 FYNNEI, per germline. The CDR3 loop is CASRDPRDTSEQPQHF. Here the CDR3 DNA reads TGTGCCAGCAGAGATCCTCGGGACACCTCGGAACAGCCCCAGCATTTT. Drawing the rest from reference TRBV2 and TRBJ1-5, the complete variable domain is EPEVTQTPSHQVTQMGQEVILRCVPISNHLYFYWYRQILGQKVEFLVSFYNNEISEKSEIFDDQFSVERPDGSNFTLKIRSTKLEDSAMYFCASRDPRDTSEQPQHFGDGTRLSIL.

A word on this clone: Germline and junction disagree at one end, which may indicate a read error. This chain uses TRBV2 with TRBJ2-7, with D tentatively TRBD2 (5 bases). The CDR3 loop spans 14 amino acids. CDR1 is SNHLY and CDR2 is FYNNEI in the germline V gene. The CDR3, as DNA: TGTGCCAGCAAATTGGGAGTGGACTCCTCCGAGCAGTACTTC. As protein: CASKLGVDSSEQYF.